A selection of T cell receptor beta chains follows, all from one sample in a study of a mutant IDH1 vaccine in newly diagnosed glioma. Some clones are missing from TCRdb's copy, which holds only in-frame ones; the method was immunoSEQ multiplex PCR. This sample has 25,000 to 35,000 clones, with 70% to 90% found just once. Sequencing was performed on PBMCs, taken from a glioma patient treated with radiotherapy, temozolomide or both. These receptors originate from a woman aged 40 to 50 with glioma. Both conserved end residues are part of each CDR3. Each record gives: clone size, V gene, D gene, J gene, CDR3 protein, CDR3 DNA. The D gene is left open where the match is weak. Size values are once, few and many counts, or a class for expanded clones, and some rows have none.

>-|TRBV11-2|-|TRBJ1-1
CASSLVLQNTEAFF
TGTGCCAGCAGCTTAGTGCTACAGAACACTGAAGCTTTCTTT
>-|TRBV7-9|-|TRBJ2-3
CASSSIGRGGDTDTQYF
TGTGCCAGCAGCTCAATTGGTAGGGGGGGGGACACAGATACGCAGTATTTT
>-|TRBV2|TRBD2|TRBJ2-2
CASSVAGGPVTGELFF
TGTGCCAGCAGTGTAGCGGGGGGGCCGGTCACCGGGGAGCTGTTTTTT
>-|TRBV4-1|-|TRBJ1-2
CASSQDGGDGYTF
TGCGCCAGCAGCCAAGACGGGGGGGATGGCTACACCTTC
>-|TRBV10-1|-|TRBJ2-1
CASSEGGGNEQFF
TGCGCCAGCAGTGAGGGTGGGGGGAATGAGCAGTTCTTC
>-|TRBV5-5|-|TRBJ1-2
CASSLAPASHNYGYTF
TGTGCCAGCAGCTTGGCTCCCGCCAGCCATAACTATGGCTACACCTTC
>-|TRBV6-6|-|TRBJ2-7
CASSYHLEGIEQYF
TGTGCCAGCAGTTACCATCTGGAGGGGATCGAGCAGTACTTC
>-|TRBV30|TRBD1|TRBJ1-1
CAWRQGGVTEAFF
TGTGCCTGGAGACAGGGGGGCGTCACTGAAGCTTTCTTT
>-|TRBV30|-|TRBJ1-5
CAWRGSGALNQPQHF
TGTGCCTGGAGGGGATCGGGGGCACTCAATCAGCCCCAGCATTTT
>-|TRBV6-6|-|TRBJ1-2
CASRYRDGHYGYTF
TGTGCCAGCAGGTACCGGGACGGACACTATGGCTACACCTTC
>-|TRBV4-1|TRBD1|TRBJ1-5
CASSQVLARGNQPQHF
TGCGCCAGCAGCCAAGTGCTTGCCAGGGGGAATCAGCCCCAGCATTTT
>-|TRBV28|-|TRBJ2-6
CASSVRVDGANVLTF
TGTGCCAGCAGTGTTCGAGTGGACGGGGCCAACGTCCTGACTTTC
>-|TRBV5-6|TRBD2|TRBJ2-3
CASSLYGGGTDTQYF
TGTGCCAGCAGCTTGTACGGGGGGGGCACAGATACGCAGTATTTT
>-|TRBV4-1|-|TRBJ2-5
CASSPGNRDETQYF
TGCGCCAGCAGCCCCGGTAACAGGGACGAGACCCAGTACTTC
>-|TRBV4-3|-|TRBJ2-1
CASSQRPRATYNEQFF
TGCGCCAGCAGCCAAAGACCGCGGGCTACCTACAATGAGCAGTTCTTC
>-|TRBV5-6|-|TRBJ2-5
CASSSSGGRETQYF
TGTGCCAGCAGCTCGTCTGGGGGGCGGGAGACCCAGTACTTC
>-|TRBV9|-|TRBJ2-5
CASSPMRFSTQETQYF
TGTGCCAGCAGCCCGATGAGGTTTAGTACCCAAGAGACCCAGTACTTC
>-|TRBV28|TRBD1|TRBJ2-7
CASRSRGSSYEQYF
TGTGCCAGCAGGTCCAGGGGGAGCTCCTACGAGCAGTACTTC
>-|TRBV7-8|TRBD2|TRBJ2-7
CASSGSSSYEQYF
TGTGCCAGTAGCGGGAGTTCGTCCTACGAGCAGTACTTC
>-|TRBV2|-|TRBJ2-7
CASRREGGEQYF
TGTGCCAGCAGAAGGGAGGGGGGCGAGCAGTACTTC
>-|TRBV4-3|-|TRBJ2-2
CASSQEGAGARTGELFF
TGCGCCAGCAGCCAAGAAGGCGCGGGGGCGAGGACCGGGGAGCTGTTTTTT
>-|TRBV2|-|TRBJ1-5
CASSLDSNQPQHF
TGTGCCAGCAGTTTGGACAGCAATCAGCCCCAGCATTTT
>-|TRBV18|TRBD1|TRBJ1-5
CASSRTGSNQPQHF
TGTGCCAGCTCACGGACAGGGAGCAATCAGCCCCAGCATTTT
>-|TRBV4-1|-|TRBJ1-1
CASSQLGDTEAFF
TGCGCCAGCAGCCAACTCGGCGACACTGAAGCTTTCTTT
>once|TRBV10-1|-|TRBJ1-1
CASSDRVTAEAFF
TGCGCCAGCAGTGACAGGGTAACCGCTGAAGCTTTCTTT
>-|TRBV6-5|-|TRBJ1-1
CASSYGQRNTEAFF
TGTGCCAGCAGTTATGGCCAAAGAAACACTGAAGCTTTCTTT
>once|TRBV30|-|TRBJ2-7
CAWSVRREQYF
TGTGCCTGGAGTGTACGACGCGAGCAGTACTTC
>-|TRBV12-5|-|TRBJ2-5
CASAEDNRAQYF
TGTGCTAGTGCCGAGGACAATAGGGCCCAGTACTTC
>few|TRBV7-2|-|TRBJ1-6
CASSLTQDSPLHF
TGTGCCAGCAGCCTAACCCAAGATTCACCCCTCCACTTT
>-|TRBV7-8|-|TRBJ1-1
CASSLVRDRRIGFF
TGTGCCAGCAGCTTAGTCCGGGACCGGAGGATTGGTTTCTTT
>once|TRBV4-2|TRBD2|TRBJ2-7
CASSQDFSGGTYEQYF
TGTGCCAGCAGCCAAGATTTTAGCGGGGGTACCTACGAGCAGTACTTC
>-|TRBV14|-|TRBJ1-4
CASSQGGATNEKLFF
TGTGCCAGCAGCCAAGGGGGTGCAACTAATGAAAAACTGTTTTTT
>once|TRBV6-1|-|TRBJ2-5
CASSETRDFIKETQYF
TGTGCCAGCAGTGAAACTCGGGACTTTATTAAAGAGACCCAGTACTTC
>-|TRBV4-1|-|TRBJ1-3
CASSQVGEGATGNTIYF
TGCGCCAGCAGCCAAGTGGGAGAAGGGGCGACTGGAAACACCATATATTTT
>-|TRBV2|TRBD1|TRBJ2-5
CASTRQGAETQYF
TGTGCCAGCACAAGACAGGGGGCAGAGACCCAGTACTTC
>-|TRBV7-9|TRBD1|TRBJ1-4
CASSYGQGQGKLFF
TGTGCCAGCAGCTACGGACAGGGGCAGGGAAAACTGTTTTTT
>-|TRBV29-1|-|TRBJ2-1
CSAGQSYEQFF
TGCAGCGCCGGACAATCGTATGAGCAGTTCTTC
>-|TRBV25-1|TRBD1|TRBJ2-6
CASSKTGVTSGANVLTF
TGTGCCAGCAGTAAGACAGGGGTAACCTCTGGGGCCAACGTCCTGACTTTC
>-|TRBV4-2|TRBD1|TRBJ1-6
CASSQDGGTGVSPLHF
TGTGCCAGCAGCCAAGATGGAGGGACAGGGGTCTCACCCCTCCACTTT